This passage covers 15 T cell receptor beta chains from one sample sequenced in a study of blood T cell repertoires in COVID-19. Produced via immunoSEQ multiplex PCR; TCRdb's table is partial and in-frame only. The sample holds around 340,000 clones; roughly 87% are singletons and the top ten take around 4%. Sample: peripheral blood. These receptors all come from a woman in her fifties or sixties with COVID-19, enrolled during active disease.

This clone was counted once. The genes are TRBV5-6 and TRBJ2-5, with TRBD2 as a possible D gene (5 bases). The V and J ends lost 1 base and 4 bases respectively, with 8 bases between them. Germline V CDR1 and CDR2: SGHDT, YYEEEE. The CDR3 spans 13 residues. The CDR3 bases are TGTGCCAGCAGCTTGATGAGGGCAGAGACCCAGTACTTC. Protein: CASSLMRAETQYF.

The chain couples TRBV6-5 to TRBJ1-6, with no clear D. The CDR3 contains 15 residues. The germline V and J ends were trimmed by 2 bases and 5 bases, with 10 bases remaining between them. Germline V gives CDR1 MNHEY, CDR2 SVGAGI. In nucleotides, the CDR3 is TGTGCCAGCAGTTACAGCGGCTCTCATAATTCACCCCTCCACTTT. It encodes CASSYSGSHNSPLHF.

The gene calls are TRBV5-1 and TRBJ2-1, with a possible D match to TRBD2 (6 bases). Germline loops: CDR1 SGHRS, CDR2 YFSETQ. CDR3 size: 16 residues. Trimming shortened V by 1 base and J by 8 bases, and 19 bases separated the two germline ends. The CDR3 DNA sequence: TGCGCCAGCAGCTTGTTCGCGGGGCGTGTTGGCGATGAGCAGTTCTTC. It encodes CASSLFAGRVGDEQFF.

The chain combines TRBV5-4 with TRBJ2-1; TRBD2 matches at 11 bases. Trimming at V came to 9 bases and at J to 4 bases, leaving 12 bases not matched to a gene. The germline V gene has CDR1 SGHNT and CDR2 YYREEE (reference sequence). The CDR3 is 16 residues long. CDR3 residues: CATYPVLAGAYNEQFF. In DNA form, the CDR3 reads TGTGCCACCTACCCGGTACTAGCGGGGGCATACAATGAGCAGTTCTTC.

The chain combines TRBV7-3 with TRBJ2-7, with D perhaps matching TRBD1 (5 bases). Trimming left V 2 bases short and J 3 bases short, with 11 bases between. This CDR3 has 14 residues. Germline V gene lookup returns CDR1 SGHTA and CDR2 FQGTGA. The CDR3 loop is CASSLGRGHYEQYF. CDR3 nucleotide sequence: TGTGCCAGCAGCTTAGGTAGGGGCCACTACGAGCAGTACTTC.

This clone occurred once. The V call is TRBV6-5, the J call TRBJ1-2; a weak D match, TRBD1 (5 bases). V was trimmed by 5 bases and J by 1 base, leaving 8 bases between them. The CDR3 runs 13 residues. Looked up from germline, CDR1 is MNHEY and CDR2 is SVGAGI. The CDR3 is CASSRRGNYGYTF. The CDR3, as DNA: TGTGCCAGCAGTCGAAGGGGTAACTATGGCTACACCTTC.

V and J are TRBV6-5 and TRBJ1-1; maybe TRBD1 (6 bases). V lost 4 bases to trimming and J lost 3 bases, with 15 bases between them. This CDR3 is built from 15 residues. Germline-derived CDR1 and CDR2 are MNHEY and SVGAGI. CDR3 protein: CASSFRQVGDTEAFF. For the CDR3, the DNA is TGTGCCAGCAGTTTCAGACAGGTTGGAGACACTGAAGCTTTCTTT.

The sample holds one count of this clone. This chain joins TRBV2 and TRBJ1-5; 8 bases agree with TRBD1. This CDR3 is 16 amino acids long. V gave up 4 bases and J gave up 4 bases; unmatched junction bases: 9. Germline V gives CDR1 SNHLY, CDR2 FYNNEI. The CDR3 DNA is TGTGCCAGCAGTGCGCTTACAGGGGGAGGGAATCAGCCCCAGCATTTT. Protein: CASSALTGGGNQPQHF. Full variable domain (outside the CDR3, taken from reference TRBV2 and TRBJ1-5): EPEVTQTPSHQVTQMGQEVILRCVPISNHLYFYWYRQILGQKVEFLVSFYNNEISEKSEIFDDQFSVERPDGSNFTLKIRSTKLEDSAMYFCASSALTGGGNQPQHFGDGTRLSIL.

The chain employs TRBV28 and TRBJ1-5, with TRBD1 identical over 7 bases. The germline gives CDR1 MDHEN, CDR2 SYDVKM. The CDR3 covers 15 residues. With 2 bases clipped from V and 1 base from J, the junction kept 2 bases outside the gene matches. The CDR3 bases are TGTGCCAGCAGTTTAAAGGGACAGAGCAATCAGCCCCAGCATTTT. Protein: CASSLKGQSNQPQHF.

The CDR3 region has the DNA TGTGCCAGCAGTAGCCCGACAGGGGGGTATGAAAAACTGTTTTTT. It translates to CASSSPTGGYEKLFF. The chain carries TRBV6-6 and TRBJ1-4; 9 bases map to TRBD1. CDR3 size: 15 residues. Germline V CDR1 and CDR2: MNHNY, SVGAGI (reference sequence). The trim removed 5 bases at V and 6 bases at J, leaving 7 bases unmatched.

V gene TRBV5-1 combines with J gene TRBJ2-3; 9 bases fit TRBD2. Losses at the gene ends were 2 bases for V and 6 bases for J; bases not matched to a gene: 7. CDR1 SGHRS and CDR2 YFSETQ come from the germline V gene. This CDR3 has 15 residues. CDR3 residues: CASSFTAGGRDTQYF. The CDR3 nucleotides read TGCGCCAGCAGCTTCACAGCGGGGGGCCGGGATACGCAGTATTTT.

V is TRBV10-3 and J is TRBJ1-1; perhaps TRBD1 as D (6 bases). V gave up 8 bases and J gave up 6 bases, with 16 bases separating them. Germline-derived CDR1 and CDR2 are ENHRY and SYGVKD. CDR3 length equals 13 residues. The CDR3 nucleotides read TGTGCCATCCGGGAGGGGGGGGGACCTGAAGCTTTCTTT. Its translation: CAIREGGGPEAFF.

This clone was observed a single time. V usage is TRBV30 and J usage is TRBJ1-5; 7 bases align to TRBD1. From germline, CDR1 is GTSNPN and CDR2 SVGIG (reference sequence). Germline trimming cut 4 bases from V and 6 bases from J; bases unmatched to any gene: 9. CDR3 length: 14 amino acids. CDR3 loop: CAWTEGAQSQPQHF. CDR3 bases: TGTGCCTGGACGGAGGGGGCGCAGAGTCAGCCCCAGCATTTT.

This clone is a singleton in its sample. The J gene is TRBJ1-2, the V gene TRBV5-3, with D possibly being TRBD1 (6 bases). TRBV5-3 carries the ORF label, with uncertain function. CDR3 length: 13 residues. V lost 3 bases and J 2 bases, leaving 8 bases between the germline ends. In DNA, the CDR3 is TGTGCCAGAAGCTCAACAGGGAACTATGGCTACACCTTC. Residues: CARSSTGNYGYTF.

This chain connects TRBV28 to TRBJ1-1; maybe TRBD1 (6 bases). This CDR3 has 15 amino acids. V lost 10 bases, J lost 0 bases, and 18 bases lay in between. CDR1 is MDHEN, CDR2 SYDVKM, per germline. This CDR3 is CATSRGGPVNTEAFF. CDR3 in DNA: TGTGCCACCTCGAGGGGGGGTCCAGTGAACACTGAAGCTTTCTTT.